The rows below give T cell receptor beta chains drawn from one sample of a study of T-cell memory formation after mild COVID-19. TCRdb reprocessed the 5' RACE reads with MiXCR, giving one entry per CDR3 protein. The repertoire holds over 450,000 distinct CDR3 sequences, with approximately 20% as singletons. Sequenced: PBMCs or a T cell subset sorted from them (not recorded which). The receptors were sampled from an adult woman who had mild COVID-19 (a few samples of this study predate the infection). Cell type and time point are not known. Both conserved end residues are part of each CDR3. The order of the fields is clone size, J gene, D gene, V gene, CDR3 DNA, CDR3 protein. The D gene is left open where the match is weak. Where a row states a size, it is once, few, many or the class of an expanded clone; other rows omit it.

NA TRBJ1-1 NA TRBV20-1 TGCAGTGCTCCTGGACGGATGAACACTGAAGCTTTCTTT CSAPGRMNTEAFF
few TRBJ2-3 NA TRBV10-3 TGTGCCATCATGGTCGGGAGTGGCACAGATACGCAGTATTTT CAIMVGSGTDTQYF
NA TRBJ2-7 NA TRBV27 TGTGCCAGCAGTTTACAACTGACTTCTATCGAGCAGTACTTC CASSLQLTSIEQYF
NA TRBJ2-2 TRBD2 TRBV20-1 TGCAGTGCTCCCGTAGCGGGGCAAAACACCGGGGAGCTGTTTTTT CSAPVAGQNTGELFF
few TRBJ1-1 NA TRBV5-6 TGTGCCAGCAGCTTGGGGGCGGCTTCCACTGAAGCTTTCTTT CASSLGAASTEAFF
NA TRBJ2-5 NA TRBV5-6 TGTGCCAGCAGCCCCGGGACGTCCCTAGAGACCCAGTACTTC CASSPGTSLETQYF
NA TRBJ1-1 TRBD1 TRBV30 TGTGCCTGGAGTGTACGCTCCGGGACAGCCAACACTGAAGCTTTCTTT CAWSVRSGTANTEAFF
NA TRBJ2-7 NA TRBV6-2/TRBV6-3 TGTGCCAGCAGTTACTCTGGAGCGAGGTCCTACGAGCAGTACTTC CASSYSGARSYEQYF
NA TRBJ2-5 NA TRBV5-1 TGCGCCAGCCGGAAGAAACGGGCGGGCCAAGAGACCCAGTACTTC CASRKKRAGQETQYF
few TRBJ2-7 NA TRBV14 TGTGCCAGCAGCCAAAGCCCCAACCGGGACGAGCAGTACTTC CASSQSPNRDEQYF
NA TRBJ1-1 TRBD1 TRBV3-1 TGTGCCAGCAGCCAAGTAGGGGGCTCGAATCTAGCTTTCTTT CASSQVGGSNLAFF
NA TRBJ2-1 NA TRBV10-3 TGTGCCATCAGTACAGGGATTAATGAGCAGTTCTTC CAISTGINEQFF
NA TRBJ2-7 NA TRBV7-9 TGTGCCAGCAGTAATAACGGGCCGAACTACGAGCAGTACTTC CASSNNGPNYEQYF
NA TRBJ2-2 NA TRBV27 TGTGCCAGCAGTTTAGGACGGCAATTCACCGGGGAGCTGTTTTTT CASSLGRQFTGELFF
few TRBJ1-5 TRBD1 TRBV6-6 TGTGCCAGCAGTTACACCATACAGGGGCGTCAGCCCCAGCATTTT CASSYTIQGRQPQHF
few TRBJ2-6 NA TRBV5-1 TGCGCCAGCAGCTTAGGGTTGACTGGGGCCAACGTCCTGACTTTC CASSLGLTGANVLTF
NA TRBJ2-7 TRBD2 TRBV15 TGTGCCACCAGCAGACCCGGGACTACCTCCTACGAGCAGTACTTC CATSRPGTTSYEQYF
few TRBJ2-7 TRBD1 TRBV20-1 TGCAGTGCTAGGGGACAGGCGCCGCCCTACGAGCAGTACTTC CSARGQAPPYEQYF
many TRBJ2-1 TRBD1 TRBV12-3/TRBV12-4 TGTGCCAGCAGTTTCCCGGACAGGGGAAATGAGCAGTTCTTC CASSFPDRGNEQFF
NA TRBJ2-5 NA TRBV5-6 TGTGCCAGCAGCTCTGGGCGGTCTAGGACCCAGTACTTC CASSSGRSRTQYF
few TRBJ2-2 TRBD1 TRBV6-6 TGTGCCAGCAGTTACCCCTGGACAGGGGTCCCCGGGGAGCTGTTTTTT CASSYPWTGVPGELFF
NA TRBJ2-6 NA TRBV5-1 TGCGCCAGCAGCGCACAGGTGTCTGGGGCCAACGTCCTGACTTTC CASSAQVSGANVLTF
NA TRBJ1-1 NA TRBV7-8 TGTGCCAGCAGCTTGGAGTACCCCATGAACACTGAAGCTTTCTTT CASSLEYPMNTEAFF
few TRBJ2-3 TRBD1 TRBV10-3 TGTGCCGCCGGGACAGGAAGCACAGATACGCAGTATTTT CAAGTGSTDTQYF
NA TRBJ2-4 NA TRBV5-5 TGTGCCAGCAGCTTGGTGATAGCCAAAAACATTCAGTACTTC CASSLVIAKNIQYF
NA TRBJ2-1 NA TRBV5-5 TGTGCCAGCACCTTGGGGCCGGGGGTGACCTACAATGAGCAGTTCTTC CASTLGPGVTYNEQFF
NA TRBJ2-3 TRBD2 TRBV5-1 TGCGCCAGCAGCTTGAGGCTAGCGGAGCTCACAGATACGCAGTATTTT CASSLRLAELTDTQYF
NA TRBJ2-7 NA TRBV5-6 TGTGCCAGCAGCCTAACGGTCGATAGAGCCTACGAGCAGTACTTC CASSLTVDRAYEQYF
NA TRBJ2-7 NA TRBV7-6 TGTGCCAGCAGCTCAGTACTATTGGGCCAGGGATACGAGCAGTACTTC CASSSVLLGQGYEQYF
NA TRBJ2-1 NA TRBV5-4 TGTGCCAGCAGCTTATTTACGGGTCACAATGAGCAGTTCTTC CASSLFTGHNEQFF
NA TRBJ2-5 TRBD2 TRBV3-1 TGTGCCAGCAGTAAGCGGGAGGACCAAGAGACCCAGTACTTC CASSKREDQETQYF
NA TRBJ1-5 NA TRBV12-3/TRBV12-4 TGTGCCAGCAGTTTAAACCCTGGCAGGGTCAATTTTCAGCCCCAGCATTTT CASSLNPGRVNFQPQHF
NA TRBJ2-1 TRBD2 TRBV7-9 TGTGCCAGCAGCTCGACGCAGGCTAGCGGGGAGAGCTCCTACAATGAGCAGTTCTTC CASSSTQASGESSYNEQFF
few TRBJ1-2 TRBD1 TRBV30 TGTGCCTGGAGTTCGGACAGGTCTCGGGGCTACACCTTC CAWSSDRSRGYTF
few TRBJ2-7 TRBD1 TRBV7-8 TGTGCCAGCAGCTTAGTTCAACGGGACAGGGGCTACGAGCAGTACTTC CASSLVQRDRGYEQYF
NA TRBJ2-3 TRBD2 TRBV11-2 TGTGCCAGCAGCCCTCTTGGCGGGGGGGCCGAAGATACGCAGTATTTT CASSPLGGGAEDTQYF
NA TRBJ1-1 NA TRBV4-2 TGTGCCAGCAGCCAAGGACAATTCATGAACACTGAAGCTTTCTTT CASSQGQFMNTEAFF
NA TRBJ2-3 NA TRBV29-1 TGCAGCGTGCCCCGGCGGGGACGAGTCGGGGTTGGTACAGATACGCAGTATTTT CSVPRRGRVGVGTDTQYF
NA TRBJ2-7 TRBD2 TRBV3-1 TGTGCCAGCAGCCCCGGGACTAGCGGGGGACCGTACGAGCAGTACTTC CASSPGTSGGPYEQYF
NA TRBJ2-7 NA TRBV7-6 TGTGCCAGCAGCCAGAGTGGCACCGGTAGTGAGCAGTACTTC CASSQSGTGSEQYF
few TRBJ1-2 NA TRBV5-1 TGCGCCAGCAGCTTGGTGGGAGGGACTTATGGCTACACCTTC CASSLVGGTYGYTF
NA TRBJ2-3 TRBD2 TRBV6-5 TGTGCCAGCAGTTACATGGCTAGCGGGAGAGCAGATACGCAGTATTTT CASSYMASGRADTQYF
few TRBJ1-1 NA TRBV9 TGTGCCAGCAGCGGGGGCCTCCCTACGGACACTGAAGCTTTCTTT CASSGGLPTDTEAFF
few TRBJ1-6 NA TRBV28 TGTGCCAGCAGTAATGGGATCGAACCCCTCCACTTT CASSNGIEPLHF
NA TRBJ2-7 TRBD2 TRBV6-2/TRBV6-3 TGTGCCAGCAGTTACCGGGAGCGGGGTCTTACCTACGAGCAGTACTTC CASSYRERGLTYEQYF
NA TRBJ2-7 TRBD1 TRBV9 TGTGCCAGCAGCGTAGCAACAGGGGGATACGAGCAGTACTTC CASSVATGGYEQYF
NA TRBJ2-5 TRBD1 TRBV5-4 TGTGCCAGCAGCTTGGAGGGACAGCCCGGAGAGACCCAGTACTTC CASSLEGQPGETQYF
few TRBJ2-1 NA TRBV5-1 TGCGCCAGCAGCACAGAGACAGGTGGGGATGAGCAGTTCTTC CASSTETGGDEQFF
NA TRBJ2-2 TRBD2 TRBV6-5 TGTGCCAGCAAGATAAGCGGGGGGGCTTCGGGGGAGCTGTTTTTT CASKISGGASGELFF
NA TRBJ2-7 NA TRBV12-3/TRBV12-4 TGTGCCAGCAGGGGGGACTGGCGCTACGAGCAGTACTTC CASRGDWRYEQYF
few TRBJ1-1 NA TRBV7-2 TGTGCCAGCAGGAATGGGAGGGCAGGGAGGGCTTTCTTT CASRNGRAGRAFF
few TRBJ2-2 NA TRBV18 TGTGCCAGCTCCCAAGTTGGGAACACCGGGGAGCTGTTTTTT CASSQVGNTGELFF